The clone carrying this TCR beta chain turned up a few times. These data belong to a study of blood T cell repertoires in COVID-19. Looking at the study overall: Material from acute and convalescent COVID-19 was sourced from the United States, Italy and Spain.

As handled by the study authors: Nucleated cell counts were estimated from reference gene primer amplification. Clones were sequenced by immunoSEQ multiplex PCR, and TCRdb holds only the in-frame ones, with some missing. The DNA was the basis for D and trimming; V, J and clone size are from that table. The table records approximately 22,000 clones, approximately 88% of them present only once. CDR1 is SEHNR and CDR2 is FQNEAQ in the germline V gene (reference sequence). The V end was cut by 0 bases, the J end by 0 bases, with 13 bases between. There are 17 residues in the CDR3. This TCR was sampled from a man at least 80 years old with active or convalescent COVID-19. The chain carries TRBV7-9 and TRBJ2-3; tentatively, D is TRBD2 (5 bases). Sample: peripheral blood. CDR3 DNA sequence: TGTGCCAGCAGCTTAGCAGGAGGACTGCCTAGCACAGATACGCAGTATTTT. Its protein is CASSLAGGLPSTDTQYF. The full variable domain, rest sourced from reference TRBV7-9 and TRBJ2-3, is DTGVSQNPRHKITKRGQNVTFRCDPISEHNRLYWYRQTLGQGPEFLTYFQNEAQLEKSRLLSDRFSAERPKGSFSTLEIQRTEQGDSAMYLCASSLAGGLPSTDTQYFGPGTRLTVL.